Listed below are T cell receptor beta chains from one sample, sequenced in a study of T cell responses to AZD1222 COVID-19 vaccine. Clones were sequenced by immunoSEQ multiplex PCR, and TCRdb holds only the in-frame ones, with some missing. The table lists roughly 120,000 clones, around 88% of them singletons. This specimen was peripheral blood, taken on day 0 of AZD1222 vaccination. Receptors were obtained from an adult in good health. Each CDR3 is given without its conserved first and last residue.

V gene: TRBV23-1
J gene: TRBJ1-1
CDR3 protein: ASSQPKSGTGSAEAF

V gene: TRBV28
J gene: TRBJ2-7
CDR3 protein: ASSFVPGLSEQY

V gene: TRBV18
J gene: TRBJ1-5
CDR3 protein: ASSPDRAAQPQH

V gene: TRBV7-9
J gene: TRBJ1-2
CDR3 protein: ASSLGQGGYGYT

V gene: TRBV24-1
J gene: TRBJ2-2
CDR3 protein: ATTGGTGTGELF

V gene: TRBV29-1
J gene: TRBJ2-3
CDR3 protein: SVNGQGADTQY

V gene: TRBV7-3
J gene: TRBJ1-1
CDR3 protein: ASSLRGLGTEAF

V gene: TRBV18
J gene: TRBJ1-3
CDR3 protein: ASRGTGRALIY

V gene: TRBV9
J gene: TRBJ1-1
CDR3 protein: ASSPPQGRAEAF

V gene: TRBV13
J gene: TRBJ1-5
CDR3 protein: ASSSGDAAYSNQPQH

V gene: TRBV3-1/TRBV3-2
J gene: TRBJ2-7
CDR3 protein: ASSQDSRSASYEQY

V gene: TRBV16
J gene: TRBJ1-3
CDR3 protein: ASSRNSGSGNTIY

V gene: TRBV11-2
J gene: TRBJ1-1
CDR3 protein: ASSLNLMNTEAF

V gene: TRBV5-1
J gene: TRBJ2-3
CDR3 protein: ASSPRLAGGLDTQY

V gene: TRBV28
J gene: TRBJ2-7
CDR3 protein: AAGQLGEQY

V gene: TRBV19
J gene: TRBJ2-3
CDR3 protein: ASSIGGKHSTDTQY

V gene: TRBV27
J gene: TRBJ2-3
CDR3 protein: ASRTPTDTQY

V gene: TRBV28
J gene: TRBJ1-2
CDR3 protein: ASSVPRVYGYT

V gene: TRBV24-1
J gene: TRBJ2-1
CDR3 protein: ATSDPAPGSHNEQF

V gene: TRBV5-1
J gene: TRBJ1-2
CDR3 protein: ASTLTGRGGYT